The T cell receptor beta chain described here comes from a study of PD-L1 blockade in urothelial cancer. Study summary: Between 0 and 3 prior chemotherapy regimens had been given to patients. T cell content in blood samples showed a median of 141,255. Timepoints chosen for blood analysis were 3 weeks (second dose) and 6 weeks after treatment start.

Synthetic spike-ins, TCR analog templates, were added into each PCR. The protocol was immunoSEQ multiplex PCR, while the TCRdb copy is restricted to in-frame clones and leaves out a portion. Of around 130,000 clones in the sample, about 81% are singletons; the top ten hold 3.2%. The time point was: pretreatment peripheral blood. Sequenced here: PBMCs, sampled around atezolizumab (anti-PD-L1) treatment. This clonotype was sampled from a man aged 50 to 59 with urothelial cancer.

CDR3: CASLRQGTNIQYF. DNA of the CDR3: TGTGCCAGCCTTAGACAGGGTACGAACATTCAGTACTTC. The chain is built from TRBV6-1 and TRBJ2-4, with 7 bases fitting TRBD1. Per germline, CDR1 MNHNS and CDR2 SASEGT. V lost 8 bases, J lost 7 bases, and 8 bases stayed unmatched. The CDR3 runs to 13 residues.